These 24 T cell receptor beta chains share one sample of origin, sequenced in a study of T cell responses to AZD1222 COVID-19 vaccine. TCRdb's copy holds only in-frame clones and misses some; the assay was immunoSEQ multiplex PCR. The sample records 120,000 or so clones, about 94% being singletons. The source was peripheral blood, collected 28 days after the second AZD1222 dose. The receptors were gathered from an adult who received the AZD1222 COVID-19 vaccine.

The chain uses TRBV27 and TRBJ2-3; D ambiguous. Germline assignment: CDR1 MNHEY and CDR2 SMNVEV (reference sequence). The CDR3 has 14 amino acids. Trimming removed 5 bases from V and 0 bases from J, with 9 bases in between. For the CDR3, the DNA is TGTGCCAGCAGTCTCTATGCTAGCACAGATACGCAGTATTTT. This codes for CASSLYASTDTQYF.

This clone has just a few counts. The V and J genes are TRBV27 and TRBJ1-2, with 8 bases that match TRBD1. This CDR3 is built from 14 residues. Unmatched junction bases numbered 6, after V lost 5 bases and J lost 4 bases. The V gene's germline CDR1 is MNHEY and CDR2 SMNVEV (reference sequence). The CDR3 nucleotides read TGTGCCAGCAGTGGAGGGGGACAGGTCTATGGCTACACCTTC. Translating it yields CASSGGGQVYGYTF.

The chain employs TRBV19 and TRBJ1-2; TRBD1 is a possible D gene (6 bases). This CDR3 has 13 amino acids. CDR1 is LNHDA and CDR2 is SQIVND in the germline V gene (reference sequence). Trimming pared 6 bases from V and 1 base from J, leaving 9 bases between. The CDR3 spells CASRKGVNYGYTF. DNA for the CDR3: TGTGCCAGTAGAAAGGGGGTTAACTATGGCTACACCTTC. Combining the CDR3 with reference TRBV19 and TRBJ1-2 gives the whole variable domain DGGITQSPKYLFRKEGQNVTLSCEQNLNHDAMYWYRQDPGQGLRLIYYSQIVNDFQKGDIAEGYSVSREKKESFPLTVTSAQKNPTAFYLCASRKGVNYGYTFGSGTRLTVV.

The chain recombines TRBV6-1 with TRBJ2-5, with 8 positions matching TRBD2. The CDR3 length is 15 residues. The ends lost 3 bases at V and 5 bases at J; junction bases unmatched: 8. Germline V gene sequence: CDR1 MNHNS, CDR2 SASEGT. The DNA for the CDR3 is TGTGCCAGCAGTGACCGGGGGGGGCCTGGGGAGACCCAGTACTTC. Its translation: CASSDRGGPGETQYF.

The gene calls are TRBV6-1 and TRBJ2-1; D not certain. CDR1 MNHNS and CDR2 SASEGT come from the germline V gene. This CDR3 has 15 amino acids. Deletions cut 0 bases from V and 14 bases from J, with 20 bases between. CDR3 DNA sequence: TGTGCCAGCAGTGAAGCGGGTCCCACAGCTGGCCCAAAGTTCTTC. Protein product: CASSEAGPTAGPKFF.

The V gene is TRBV2, the J gene TRBJ1-2; 7 nucleotides match TRBD1. This CDR3 contains 12 residues. V dropped 6 bases and J dropped 5; count of bases not matched to a gene: 3. The germline V gene has CDR1 SNHLY and CDR2 FYNNEI. This CDR3 reads CASSRDRYGYTF. CDR3 nucleotides: TGTGCCAGCAGCCGGGACAGATATGGCTACACCTTC.

The V gene is TRBV19, the J gene TRBJ1-2; perhaps TRBD1 as D (5 bases). The V and J ends lost 6 bases and 0 bases respectively, with 17 bases between them. In germline, CDR1 is LNHDA, CDR2 SQIVND (reference sequence). The CDR3 has 16 residues. DNA of the CDR3: TGTGCCAGTAGCGTGTCATGGAGGGGTTCTAACTATGGCTACACCTTC. Residues: CASSVSWRGSNYGYTF.

V usage is TRBV5-1 and J usage is TRBJ2-7; D not resolved. The CDR3 runs to 12 residues. Germline V gene sequence: CDR1 SGHRS, CDR2 YFSETQ. V was cut by 4 bases and J by 4 bases, with 9 bases left in between. The CDR3 sequence: CASSPGEYEQYF. The CDR3 bases are TGCGCCAGCAGCCCCGGAGAATACGAGCAGTACTTC.

The rearrangement uses TRBV6-5 and TRBJ2-3; D unclear. V dropped 0 bases and J dropped 5 bases, with 9 bases sitting between them. Germline CDR1 is MNHEY and CDR2 is SVGAGI. The length of the CDR3 is 14 residues. The CDR3 protein is CASSYSISIDTQYF. For the CDR3, the DNA is TGTGCCAGCAGTTACTCGATTTCTATAGATACGCAGTATTTT.

The V gene is TRBV3-1 (or the pseudogene TRBV3-2), the J gene TRBJ1-4; TRBD1 matches at 7 bases. This CDR3 has 13 amino acids. Per germline, CDR1 LGHDT and CDR2 YNNKEL (reference sequence). The J segment lost 5 bases and the V segment lost 7 bases, leaving 4 bases of the junction unmatched. The CDR3 here is CASNDRENEKLFF. As DNA, the CDR3 is TGTGCCAGCAACGACAGGGAAAATGAAAAACTGTTTTTT.

The rearrangement uses TRBV6-5 and TRBJ2-3; D is possibly TRBD2 (6 bases). V gave up 0 bases and J gave up 3 bases, with 13 bases separating them. The CDR3 runs 16 residues. Germline V gene data show CDR1 as MNHEY and CDR2 as SVGAGI. In DNA form, the CDR3 reads TGTGCCAGCAGTTACTCAGGACGGGGGAAAACAGATACGCAGTATTTT. Its protein product is CASSYSGRGKTDTQYF.

This clone was seen a single time. The V gene is TRBV19, the J gene TRBJ2-7; D unresolved. The CDR3 is made up of 13 amino acids. Germline CDR1 and CDR2: LNHDA and SQIVND (reference sequence). The ends were cut back, 5 bases at V and 6 bases at J, with 14 bases in the middle. The CDR3 region has the DNA TGTGCCAGTAGTGTCGCAACGGGCAGCGAGCAGTACTTC. Amino acids: CASSVATGSEQYF.

This chain joins TRBV30 and TRBJ2-7; no firm D call. In germline, CDR1 is GTSNPN, CDR2 SVGIG (reference sequence). The CDR3 has 15 residues. Trimming took off 5 bases at V and 2 bases at J, with 19 bases between the two ends. The CDR3 region is CAWQLFGAQTYEQYF. CDR3 DNA sequence: TGTGCCTGGCAGCTTTTTGGTGCCCAAACCTACGAGCAGTACTTC.

Only one count was recorded for this clone. The V and J genes are TRBV9 and TRBJ2-3; no definite D call. This CDR3 is built from 14 residues. The V and J ends lost 2 bases and 1 base respectively, with 8 bases between them. Germline CDR1 is SGDLS and CDR2 is YYNGEE. DNA for the CDR3: TGTGCCAGCAGCGTTAGGTTGGGCACAGATACGCAGTATTTT. It specifies CASSVRLGTDTQYF. Combining the CDR3 with reference TRBV9 and TRBJ2-3 gives the whole variable domain DSGVTQTPKHLITATGQRVTLRCSPRSGDLSVYWYQQSLDQGLQFLIQYYNGEERAKGNILERFSAQQFPDLHSELNLSSLELGDSALYFCASSVRLGTDTQYFGPGTRLTVL.

The rearrangement joins TRBV5-4 to TRBJ1-3; 8 bases are shared with TRBD1. V was clipped by 3 bases and J by 4 bases; unmatched bases: 3. The CDR3 covers 14 residues. Per the germline V gene, CDR1 is SGHNT and CDR2 is YYREEE (reference sequence). The CDR3 reads CASSSQGAGNTIYF. CDR3 sequence (DNA): TGTGCCAGCAGCTCCCAGGGGGCAGGAAACACCATATATTTT. The full variable domain, completed using reference TRBV5-4 and TRBJ1-3, is ETGVTQSPTHLIKTRGQQVTLRCSSQSGHNTVSWYQQALGQGPQFIFQYYREEENGRGNFPPRFSGLQFPNYSSELNVNALELDDSALYLCASSSQGAGNTIYFGEGSWLTVV.

This clone was recorded once. The chain joins TRBV5-3 to TRBJ2-7; the match to TRBD2 covers 9 bases. TRBV5-3 is an open reading frame, and its role is uncertain. V lost 6 bases and J lost 4; bases outside the gene matches: 11. This CDR3 is built from 15 residues. CDR3 bases: TGTGCCAGAATTTTCCCGGGGCGGGAGGGATACGAGCAGTACTTC. Residues: CARIFPGREGYEQYF.

This chain links TRBV11-3 with TRBJ2-2; 10 bases are shared with TRBD2. The V and J ends lost 4 bases and 5 bases, in that order; junction bases with no gene match: 16. This CDR3 has 19 amino acids. Germline CDR1 SGHNT, CDR2 YENEEA. The CDR3 DNA is TGTGCCAGCAGCTCGACAAATGCAGCCCTAGCGGGAGAGACCGGGGAGCTGTTTTTT. Translated: CASSSTNAALAGETGELFF.

The V gene is TRBV4-2, the J gene TRBJ1-6; D is uncertain. The germline CDR1 and CDR2 sequences are LGHNA and YNFKEQ. This CDR3 spans 16 amino acids. Trimming shortened V by 0 bases and J by 7 bases, and 13 bases separated the two germline ends. CDR3 residues: CASSQEVTRGNSPLHF. The CDR3 DNA is TGTGCCAGCAGCCAAGAGGTTACCCGCGGGAATTCACCCCTCCACTTT.

The chain joins TRBV6-5 to TRBJ1-1; a weak D match, TRBD1 (5 bases). V lost 2 bases and J lost 0, with 13 bases in between. Germline values: CDR1 MNHEY, CDR2 SVGAGI. The CDR3 runs 16 residues. CDR3 sequence: CASSYRGGNLNTEAFF. DNA of the CDR3: TGTGCCAGCAGTTACCGGGGGGGGAACCTGAACACTGAAGCTTTCTTT.

This chain connects TRBV5-1 to TRBJ1-1; no clear D gene. This CDR3 has 15 residues. The V and J ends lost 0 bases and 0 bases respectively, with 9 bases between them. Looked up from germline, CDR1 is SGHRS and CDR2 is YFSETQ. The CDR3: CASSLAGKLNTEAFF. CDR3 DNA sequence: TGCGCCAGCAGCTTGGCCGGGAAATTGAACACTGAAGCTTTCTTT.

The genes are TRBV2 and TRBJ1-4; unclear D gene. The CDR3 is 14 amino acids. Trimming took 0 bases from V and 4 from J, leaving 6 bases between them. Germline CDR1 and CDR2: SNHLY and FYNNEI. The CDR3 spells CASSEALGNEKLFF. The CDR3 DNA reads TGTGCCAGCAGTGAAGCGCTAGGTAATGAAAAACTGTTTTTT.

This chain links TRBV7-2 with TRBJ1-1; a weak D match, TRBD1 (6 bases). V lost 2 bases and J 5 bases, leaving 12 bases between the germline ends. In germline, CDR1 is SGHTA, CDR2 FQGNSA. The CDR3 loop spans 14 amino acids. The CDR3 bases are TGTGCCAGCAGCTTAATAGCTACAGGGACTGAAGCTTTCTTT. It codes for CASSLIATGTEAFF.

This chain joins TRBV4-1 and TRBJ2-2, with D perhaps matching TRBD1 (5 bases). Trimming shortened V by 6 bases and J by 2 bases, and 13 bases separated the two germline ends. Germline V gene sequence: CDR1 MGHRA, CDR2 YSYEKL. The CDR3 spans 15 residues. The CDR3 loop reads CASSLGQPNTGELFF. CDR3 coding DNA: TGCGCCAGCAGTCTGGGGCAGCCTAACACCGGGGAGCTGTTTTTT.

The chain joins TRBV6-6 to TRBJ1-5, with no clear D. V gave up 7 bases and J gave up 3 bases, with 7 bases separating them. The CDR3 totals 12 residues. Germline V gene lookup returns CDR1 MNHNY and CDR2 SVGAGI (reference sequence). The CDR3 sequence is CASTEANQPQHF. The CDR3 DNA sequence: TGTGCCAGCACAGAAGCCAATCAGCCCCAGCATTTT.